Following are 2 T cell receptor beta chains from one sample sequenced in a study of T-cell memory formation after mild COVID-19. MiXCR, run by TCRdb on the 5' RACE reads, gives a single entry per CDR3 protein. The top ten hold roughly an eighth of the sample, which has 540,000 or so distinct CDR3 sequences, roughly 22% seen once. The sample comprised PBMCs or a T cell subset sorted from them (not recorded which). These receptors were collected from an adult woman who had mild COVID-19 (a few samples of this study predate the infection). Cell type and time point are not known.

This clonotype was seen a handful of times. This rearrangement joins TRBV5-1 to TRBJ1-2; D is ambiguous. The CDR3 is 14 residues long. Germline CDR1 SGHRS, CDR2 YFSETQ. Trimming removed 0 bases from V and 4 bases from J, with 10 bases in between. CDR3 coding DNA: TGCGCCAGCAGCTTGGCCCAGACAACCTATGGCTACACCTTC. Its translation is CASSLAQTTYGYTF.

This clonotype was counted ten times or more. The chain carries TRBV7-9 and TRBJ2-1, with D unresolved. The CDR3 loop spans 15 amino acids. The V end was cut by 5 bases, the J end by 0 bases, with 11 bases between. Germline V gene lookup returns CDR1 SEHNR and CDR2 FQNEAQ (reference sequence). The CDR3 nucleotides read TGTGCCAGCAGCCAAACTTTGACCTCCTACAATGAGCAGTTCTTC. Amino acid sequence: CASSQTLTSYNEQFF. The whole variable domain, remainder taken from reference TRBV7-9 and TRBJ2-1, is DTGVSQNPRHKITKRGQNVTFRCDPISEHNRLYWYRQTLGQGPEFLTYFQNEAQLEKSRLLSDRFSAERPKGSFSTLEIQRTEQGDSAMYLCASSQTLTSYNEQFFGPGTRLTVL.